This TCR beta chain was sequenced in a study of beta chain features in type 1 diabetes. The CDR3 extends over 16 amino acids. Germline V gives CDR1 SNHLY, CDR2 FYNNEI. With V trimmed by 0 bases and J by 4 bases, 6 bases remained unmatched. Expressed TCRB transcripts were sequenced, since all the RNA that had been isolated was reverse transcribed. TCRdb's table, derived via immunoSEQ multiplex PCR, lists solely in-frame clones and lacks some. The sample lists hundreds of thousands of clones; under 15% were seen once. This clone was observed a handful of times. Its target is not known. Findings of the study overall: A greater similarity of naive, central memory and Treg TCRB repertoires was seen among patients than among healthy donors. The question left open here concerned HLA type influencing TCRB rearrangement. Patients with type 1 diabetes carried fewer insertions and had more deletions at their VDJ junctions. Type 1 diabetes patients showed a moderate but significant shortening of TCRB CDR3s in all four CD4+ subsets.

The chain couples TRBV2 to TRBJ1-5, with 7 bases that match TRBD1. The sequence derives from a man between 18 and 29 years old with type 1 diabetes. Material for sequencing was naive CD4+ T cells from blood. CDR3 in amino acids: CASSEAGTAMNQPQHF. The CDR3 DNA reads TGTGCCAGCAGTGAAGCAGGGACAGCCATGAATCAGCCCCAGCATTTT.